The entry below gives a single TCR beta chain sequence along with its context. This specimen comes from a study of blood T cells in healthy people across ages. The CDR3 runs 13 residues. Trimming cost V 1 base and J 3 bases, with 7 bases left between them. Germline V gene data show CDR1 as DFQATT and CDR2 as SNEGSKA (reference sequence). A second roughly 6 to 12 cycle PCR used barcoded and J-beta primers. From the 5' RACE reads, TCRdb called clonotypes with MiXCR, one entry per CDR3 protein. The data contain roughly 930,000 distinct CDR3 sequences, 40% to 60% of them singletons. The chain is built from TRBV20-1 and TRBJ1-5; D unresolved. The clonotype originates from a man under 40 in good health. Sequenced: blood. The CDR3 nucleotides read TGCAGTGCTAGAGGGGAGAACAATCAGCCCCAGCATTTT. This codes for CSARGENNQPQHF.